This T cell receptor beta chain was sequenced during a study of blood T cell repertoires in COVID-19. Background on the study: From the United States, Italy and Spain came samples of acute and convalescent COVID-19. Sample material is recorded as cDNA or gDNA derived from T cells, B-cell-depleted T cells, or PBMCs.

Profiled with immunoSEQ multiplex PCR; TCRdb holds only in-frame clones, not every one. The sample lists 97,000 or so clones, approximately 78% occurring once. In germline, CDR1 is LNHDA, CDR2 SQIVND (reference sequence). Trimming left V 5 bases short and J 0 bases short, with 12 bases between. The CDR3 sequence is 15 residues long. The chain carries TRBV19 and TRBJ2-3, with D perhaps matching TRBD2 (6 bases). This receptor was identified in a man aged 60-69 years with active or convalescent COVID-19. Sequenced: peripheral blood. The CDR3 DNA reads TGTGCCAGTAGTTCGGGAGACACTAGCACAGATACGCAGTATTTT. It yields the protein CASSSGDTSTDTQYF.